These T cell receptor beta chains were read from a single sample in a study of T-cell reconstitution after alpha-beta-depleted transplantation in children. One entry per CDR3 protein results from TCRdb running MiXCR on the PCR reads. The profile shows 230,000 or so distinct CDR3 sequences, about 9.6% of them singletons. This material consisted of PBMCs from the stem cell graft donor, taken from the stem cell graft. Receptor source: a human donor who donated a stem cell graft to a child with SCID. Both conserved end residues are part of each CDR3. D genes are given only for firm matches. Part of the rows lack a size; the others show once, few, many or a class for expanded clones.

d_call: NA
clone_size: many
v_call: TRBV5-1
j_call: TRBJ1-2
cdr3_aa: CASSITGSYGYTF
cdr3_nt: TGCGCCAGCAGTATAACAGGGAGCTATGGCTACACCTTC

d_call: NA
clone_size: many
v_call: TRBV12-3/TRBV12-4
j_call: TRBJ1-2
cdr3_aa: CASSLGIYYGYTF
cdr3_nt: TGTGCCAGCAGCTTAGGGATTTACTATGGCTACACCTTC

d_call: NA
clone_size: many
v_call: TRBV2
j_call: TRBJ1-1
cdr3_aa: CASSRTNPEAFF
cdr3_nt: TGTGCCAGCAGTCGGACGAACCCTGAAGCTTTCTTT

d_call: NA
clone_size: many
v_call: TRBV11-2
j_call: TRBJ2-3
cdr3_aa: CASSPKGSTDTQYF
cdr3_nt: TGTGCCAGCAGCCCAAAAGGTAGCACAGATACGCAGTATTTT

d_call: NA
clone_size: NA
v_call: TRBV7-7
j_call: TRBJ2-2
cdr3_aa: CASSPYSRGELFF
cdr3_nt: TGTGCCAGCAGCCCGTATTCCAGGGGGGAGCTGTTTTTT

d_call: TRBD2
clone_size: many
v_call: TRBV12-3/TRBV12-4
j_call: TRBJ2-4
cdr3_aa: CASSRGGTVAKNIQYF
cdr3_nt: TGTGCCAGCAGTCGGGGGGGGACTGTAGCCAAAAACATTCAGTACTTC

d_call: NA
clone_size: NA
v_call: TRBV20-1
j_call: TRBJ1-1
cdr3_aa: CSARDGQGEAFF
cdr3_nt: TGCAGTGCTAGAGACGGTCAGGGTGAAGCTTTCTTT

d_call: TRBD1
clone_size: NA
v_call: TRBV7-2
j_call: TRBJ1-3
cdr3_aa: CASSLRQGASIYF
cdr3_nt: TGTGCCAGCAGCTTACGACAGGGGGCGTCCATATATTTT

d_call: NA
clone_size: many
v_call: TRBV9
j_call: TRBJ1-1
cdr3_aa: CASSARGGSTEAFF
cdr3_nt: TGTGCCAGCAGCGCTCGTGGGGGGAGCACTGAAGCTTTCTTT

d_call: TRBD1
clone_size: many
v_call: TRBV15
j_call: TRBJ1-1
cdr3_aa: CATSRSGQGVAEAFF
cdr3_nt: TGTGCCACCAGCAGATCTGGACAGGGCGTCGCTGAAGCTTTCTTT

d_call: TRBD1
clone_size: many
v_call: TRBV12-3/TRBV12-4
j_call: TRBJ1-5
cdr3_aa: CASRPTGGTNQPQHF
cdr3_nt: TGTGCCAGCAGACCGACAGGGGGGACCAATCAGCCCCAGCATTTT

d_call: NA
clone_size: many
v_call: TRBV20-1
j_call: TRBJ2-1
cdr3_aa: CSAYPPNEQFF
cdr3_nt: TGCAGTGCTTACCCCCCCAATGAGCAGTTCTTC

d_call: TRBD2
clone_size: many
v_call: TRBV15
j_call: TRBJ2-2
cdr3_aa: CATSRGLAGIGELFF
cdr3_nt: TGTGCCACCAGCAGAGGACTAGCGGGGATCGGGGAGCTGTTTTTT

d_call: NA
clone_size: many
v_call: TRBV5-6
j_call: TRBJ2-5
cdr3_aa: CASSPDGGQETQYF
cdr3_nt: TGTGCCAGCAGCCCGGATGGAGGGCAAGAGACCCAGTACTTC

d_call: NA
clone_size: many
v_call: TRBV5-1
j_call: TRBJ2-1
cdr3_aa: CASSLASGLVNEQFF
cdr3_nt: TGCGCCAGCAGCTTGGCCAGCGGGCTTGTAAATGAGCAGTTCTTC

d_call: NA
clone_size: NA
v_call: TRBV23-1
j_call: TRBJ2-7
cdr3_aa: CATIGVDNEQYF
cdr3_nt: TGCGCCACCATCGGGGTGGACAACGAGCAGTACTTC